The present entry profiles one T cell receptor (beta chain) with its context. The sample is drawn from a study of early T cells in non-severe SARS-CoV-2 infection. This CDR3 contains 14 residues. Germline lookup yields CDR1 SGHRS and CDR2 YFSETQ. The V end lost 4 bases, the J end lost 4 bases, and 14 bases lay between the germline ends. One entry per CDR3 protein, called by TCRdb with MiXCR from the 5' RACE reads. The table records some 58,000 distinct CDR3 sequences, roughly 13% of them present only once. The chain recombines TRBV5-1 with TRBJ1-1; tentatively, D is TRBD1 (5 bases). The TCR originated in an adult who was a healthcare worker with PCR-confirmed SARS-CoV-2 infection or an uninfected control (not recorded which). Sequencing was done on a sample of whole blood. CDR3 bases: TGCGCCAGCAGCCCGGGGACGGCGGGCACTGAAGCTTTCTTT. It codes for CASSPGTAGTEAFF.